This T cell receptor beta chain was identified in a study of blood T cell repertoires in COVID-19. Turning to the study itself: Italy, Spain and the United States were the sources of the convalescent and acute COVID-19 samples. PBMCs, B-cell-depleted T cells, or T cells provided the cDNA or gDNA that made up the material.

V lost 6 bases, J lost 7 bases, and 9 bases stayed unmatched. The CDR3 contains 15 residues. The germline CDR1 and CDR2 sequences are SGHTA and FQGNSA. Study processing details: Reference gene primer amplification yielded estimated nucleated cell counts. Profiled with immunoSEQ multiplex PCR; TCRdb holds only in-frame clones, not every one. V and J calls and clone size are copied from that table; D and trimming were computed from the DNA. The sample carries under 350,000 clones, around 86% recorded once. Sequenced sample: peripheral blood. The chain has TRBV7-2 and TRBJ2-1, with 10 bases aligning to TRBD2. The receptor was isolated from a man younger than 30 with active or convalescent COVID-19. CDR3 residues: CASSSLAGVRNEQFF. CDR3 coding DNA: TGTGCCAGCAGTTCCCTAGCGGGAGTAAGGAATGAGCAGTTCTTC. The full variable domain, completed using reference TRBV7-2 and TRBJ2-1, is GAGVSQSPSNKVTEKGKDVELRCDPISGHTALYWYRQSLGQGLEFLIYFQGNSAPDKSGLPSDRFSAERTGGSVSTLTIQRTQQEDSAVYLCASSSLAGVRNEQFFGPGTRLTVL.